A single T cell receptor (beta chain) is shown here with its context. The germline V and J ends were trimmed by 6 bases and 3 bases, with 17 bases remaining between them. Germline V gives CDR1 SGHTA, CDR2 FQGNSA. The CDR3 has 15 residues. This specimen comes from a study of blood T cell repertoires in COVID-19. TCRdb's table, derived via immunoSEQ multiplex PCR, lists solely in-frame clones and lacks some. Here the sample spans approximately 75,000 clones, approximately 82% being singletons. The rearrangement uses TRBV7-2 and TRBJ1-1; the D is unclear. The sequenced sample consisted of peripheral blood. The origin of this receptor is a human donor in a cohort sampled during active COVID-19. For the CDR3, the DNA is TGTGCCAGCAGACAACATGGCGGTATAGACACTGAAGCTTTCTTT. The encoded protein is CASRQHGGIDTEAFF.